This TCR beta chain is drawn from a study of cytomegalovirus exposure and HLA in healthy donors. V was clipped by 2 bases and J by 5 bases, with 7 bases between them. Germline V gene sequence: CDR1 SQVTM, CDR2 ANQGSEA. The length of the CDR3 is 12 residues. The PCR employed 60 Vbeta primers together with 13 Jbeta primers. Clones were read by immunoSEQ multiplex PCR, and TCRdb kept only the in-frame ones, dropping some. The sample holds roughly 120,000 clones, roughly 80% seen once. This clone has a handful of counts. The specimen was PBMCs. The chain links TRBV29-1 to TRBJ2-1; D perhaps matches TRBD2 (5 bases). The TCR was taken from a man aged 45-65 years in good health and CMV-seropositive. DNA of the CDR3: TGCAGCGTTGAACCTAGCCACAATGAGCAGTTCTTC. Protein sequence: CSVEPSHNEQFF.